The rows below give T cell receptor beta chains drawn from one sample of a study of cytomegalovirus exposure and HLA in healthy donors. TCRdb's copy holds only in-frame clones and misses some; the assay was immunoSEQ multiplex PCR. Here the sample spans under 50,000 clones, approximately 95% being singletons. The sample was PBMCs. Receptors were obtained from a woman between 18 and 29 years old in good health and CMV-seropositive. Each CDR3 is given with its conserved first and last residue. A D gene is named only where the DNA matches it firmly. Size is stated for part of the rows, as once, few or many counts, or as a class when the clone is expanded.

j_gene: TRBJ2-1
v_gene: TRBV12-5
d_gene: TRBD2
abundance: .
CDR3nt: TGTGCTAGTGGTTTTGAAGCGGGAGGGCCAGATGAGCAGTTCTTC
CDR3aa: CASGFEAGGPDEQFF

j_gene: TRBJ1-3
v_gene: TRBV2
d_gene: TRBD1
abundance: .
CDR3nt: TGTGCCAGCGGGGACAGAACTGGAAACACCATATATTTT
CDR3aa: CASGDRTGNTIYF

j_gene: TRBJ2-6
v_gene: TRBV29-1
d_gene: TRBD1
abundance: .
CDR3nt: TGCAGCGTTGAAGACAGGGGGCGAAGCTCTGGGGCCAACGTCCTGACTTTC
CDR3aa: CSVEDRGRSSGANVLTF

j_gene: TRBJ2-2
v_gene: TRBV14
d_gene: TRBD2
abundance: once
CDR3nt: TGTGCCAGCAGCCAAGGACTAGCGGGAGGGACCGGGGAGCTGTTTTTT
CDR3aa: CASSQGLAGGTGELFF

j_gene: TRBJ1-6
v_gene: TRBV18
d_gene: TRBD1
abundance: once
CDR3nt: TGTGCCAGCTCACTGACAGGGGATAATTCACCCCTCCACTTT
CDR3aa: CASSLTGDNSPLHF

j_gene: TRBJ2-7
v_gene: TRBV10-3
d_gene: .
abundance: once
CDR3nt: TGTGCCATCAGTGAGTTCCCGGGAGCGAACGAGCAGTACTTC
CDR3aa: CAISEFPGANEQYF

j_gene: TRBJ1-1
v_gene: TRBV28
d_gene: TRBD1
abundance: .
CDR3nt: TGTGCCAGCAGTCCCGGGACAGCGAACACTGAAGCTTTCTTT
CDR3aa: CASSPGTANTEAFF

j_gene: TRBJ2-7
v_gene: TRBV7-3
d_gene: .
abundance: .
CDR3nt: TGTGCCAGCAGCTTTATTCACGGTCGCGAGCAGTACTTC
CDR3aa: CASSFIHGREQYF

j_gene: TRBJ2-4
v_gene: TRBV7-9
d_gene: .
abundance: .
CDR3nt: TGTGCCAGCAGCTTAGTGGTTTGGAGGGCCGAAAACATTCAGTACTTC
CDR3aa: CASSLVVWRAENIQYF

j_gene: TRBJ2-5
v_gene: TRBV6-1
d_gene: TRBD2
abundance: .
CDR3nt: TGTGCCAGCATGGGGACTAGCGGGAGTGGGGAGACCCAGTACTTC
CDR3aa: CASMGTSGSGETQYF

j_gene: TRBJ1-2
v_gene: TRBV7-9
d_gene: .
abundance: .
CDR3nt: TGTGCCAGCAGCTTAGCCGGGGTTAGTTCCGATAACTATGGCTACACCTTC
CDR3aa: CASSLAGVSSDNYGYTF

j_gene: TRBJ2-7
v_gene: TRBV13
d_gene: TRBD2
abundance: .
CDR3nt: TGTGCCAGCAGCTTAGGGACTAGCGGGGAACCCACCTACGAGCAGTACTTC
CDR3aa: CASSLGTSGEPTYEQYF

j_gene: TRBJ2-1
v_gene: TRBV9
d_gene: .
abundance: .
CDR3nt: TGTGCCAGCAGCGTAGGACTGAGCTCCTACAATGAGCAGTTCTTC
CDR3aa: CASSVGLSSYNEQFF

j_gene: TRBJ1-5
v_gene: TRBV29-1
d_gene: .
abundance: .
CDR3nt: TGCAGCGCCGGCGGTGCGAATCAGCCCCAGCATTTT
CDR3aa: CSAGGANQPQHF

j_gene: TRBJ2-7
v_gene: TRBV19
d_gene: TRBD2
abundance: .
CDR3nt: TGTGCCAGTAGTATATTGGGACTAGCGGGAATGTCTAGCGAGCAGTACTTC
CDR3aa: CASSILGLAGMSSEQYF

j_gene: TRBJ1-1
v_gene: TRBV6-5
d_gene: TRBD1
abundance: few
CDR3nt: TGTGCCAGCAGCTCCGGACAGGTTGAAGCTTTCTTT
CDR3aa: CASSSGQVEAFF

j_gene: TRBJ2-1
v_gene: TRBV5-1
d_gene: TRBD1
abundance: once
CDR3nt: TGCGCCAGCAGCCCGGGACAGGAGAATTACAATGAGCAGTTCTTC
CDR3aa: CASSPGQENYNEQFF

j_gene: TRBJ2-2
v_gene: TRBV4-1
d_gene: TRBD2
abundance: .
CDR3nt: TGCGCCAGCAGCCAACTGGGACTAGCGGCGAACACCGGGGAGCTGTTTTTT
CDR3aa: CASSQLGLAANTGELFF

j_gene: TRBJ2-2
v_gene: TRBV7-9
d_gene: .
abundance: few
CDR3nt: TGTGCCAGCAGCTTTTCGAGTTCGGAGCTGTTTTTT
CDR3aa: CASSFSSSELFF

j_gene: TRBJ2-1
v_gene: TRBV14
d_gene: TRBD2
abundance: .
CDR3nt: TGTGCCAGCAGCCACCCGACTAGCTTCATCAATGAGCAGTTCTTC
CDR3aa: CASSHPTSFINEQFF

j_gene: TRBJ1-1
v_gene: TRBV19
d_gene: TRBD1
abundance: .
CDR3nt: TGTGCCAGTAGTATAATGACAGGGGGGACAAATGAAGCTTTCTTT
CDR3aa: CASSIMTGGTNEAFF

j_gene: TRBJ2-7
v_gene: TRBV29-1
d_gene: TRBD2
abundance: .
CDR3nt: TGCAGTGTCGGGGGTTTTGCGGGAGGGCCTCTGTACGAGCAGTACTTC
CDR3aa: CSVGGFAGGPLYEQYF

j_gene: TRBJ2-7
v_gene: TRBV27
d_gene: .
abundance: few
CDR3nt: TGTGCCAGCAGCCCGGGAGACTCCTACGAGCAGTACTTC
CDR3aa: CASSPGDSYEQYF

j_gene: TRBJ1-2
v_gene: TRBV2
d_gene: .
abundance: .
CDR3nt: TGTGCCAGCAGTGAAGCGCTCAGGGGCCTCTATGGCTACACCTTC
CDR3aa: CASSEALRGLYGYTF

j_gene: TRBJ2-6
v_gene: TRBV18
d_gene: TRBD1
abundance: .
CDR3nt: TGTGCCAGCTCATCAGACAGGGGGGCTCTGGGGGCCAACGTCCTGACTTTC
CDR3aa: CASSSDRGALGANVLTF

j_gene: TRBJ2-5
v_gene: TRBV29-1
d_gene: TRBD2
abundance: .
CDR3nt: TGCAGCGTTACCACTTTAGGACTAGCGGGACAGACCCAGTACTTC
CDR3aa: CSVTTLGLAGQTQYF

j_gene: TRBJ1-1
v_gene: TRBV7-8
d_gene: .
abundance: .
CDR3nt: TGTGCCAGCAGCTTACTGGACAGAACGAACACTGAAGCTTTCTTT
CDR3aa: CASSLLDRTNTEAFF

j_gene: TRBJ2-6
v_gene: TRBV15
d_gene: .
abundance: medium-sized
CDR3nt: TGTGCCACCAGCAGAGATGTGAGCTCTGGGGCCAACGTCCTGACTTTC
CDR3aa: CATSRDVSSGANVLTF

j_gene: TRBJ1-2
v_gene: TRBV5-1
d_gene: TRBD1
abundance: .
CDR3nt: TGCGCCAGCAGCATCTTGACAGGGGGACTTGGCTACACCTTC
CDR3aa: CASSILTGGLGYTF

j_gene: TRBJ1-1
v_gene: TRBV11-3
d_gene: .
abundance: .
CDR3nt: TGTGCCAGCAGCTTGGGGGGGGCGACTGAAGCTTTCTTT
CDR3aa: CASSLGGATEAFF

j_gene: TRBJ2-2
v_gene: TRBV6-4
d_gene: .
abundance: .
CDR3nt: TGTGCCAGCAGTGAGGCTGGCACCGGGGAGCTGTTTTTT
CDR3aa: CASSEAGTGELFF

j_gene: TRBJ2-2
v_gene: TRBV28
d_gene: TRBD2
abundance: .
CDR3nt: TGTGCCAGCAGTACTAGCGTCCCCGGGGAGCTGTTTTTT
CDR3aa: CASSTSVPGELFF

j_gene: TRBJ2-1
v_gene: TRBV19
d_gene: TRBD2
abundance: .
CDR3nt: TGTGCCAGTAGCCACCGGACTAGCGGGAGTGGAAATGAGCAGTTCTTC
CDR3aa: CASSHRTSGSGNEQFF

j_gene: TRBJ1-2
v_gene: TRBV19
d_gene: .
abundance: once
CDR3nt: TGTGCCAGTAGCTCACCAATCCTACAGGGCCCCTCTCGGGGCTACACCTTC
CDR3aa: CASSSPILQGPSRGYTF

j_gene: TRBJ2-2
v_gene: TRBV2
d_gene: TRBD1
abundance: .
CDR3nt: TGTGCCAGCAGTGCGGGACAGGTGATTCCCGGGGAGCTGTTTTTT
CDR3aa: CASSAGQVIPGELFF

j_gene: TRBJ2-4
v_gene: TRBV5-4
d_gene: TRBD1
abundance: .
CDR3nt: TGTGCCAGCAGCAGAGACAGGGTGAAAAACATTCAGTACTTC
CDR3aa: CASSRDRVKNIQYF

j_gene: TRBJ1-1
v_gene: TRBV30
d_gene: .
abundance: .
CDR3nt: TGTGCCTGGAACAGGGTCGTGAACACTGAAGCTTTCTTT
CDR3aa: CAWNRVVNTEAFF

j_gene: TRBJ2-2
v_gene: TRBV7-2
d_gene: .
abundance: .
CDR3nt: TGTGCCAGCAGCTTAGCTCCTCTCCTAGGCGGGGAGCTGTTTTTT
CDR3aa: CASSLAPLLGGELFF

j_gene: TRBJ1-1
v_gene: TRBV5-4
d_gene: .
abundance: .
CDR3nt: TGTGCCAGCAGCTTGGGGGCCCACACTGAAGCTTTCTTT
CDR3aa: CASSLGAHTEAFF

j_gene: TRBJ2-1
v_gene: TRBV7-9
d_gene: TRBD1
abundance: .
CDR3nt: TGTGCCAGCAGCTGGGACAGGGGGCTGTGGAATGAGCAGTTCTTC
CDR3aa: CASSWDRGLWNEQFF

j_gene: TRBJ1-1
v_gene: TRBV10-3
d_gene: TRBD1
abundance: .
CDR3nt: TGTGCCATCAGTGGTGACCGGGACAGCGGCGTGTGGGCTATCGGAGCTTTCTTT
CDR3aa: CAISGDRDSGVWAIGAFF

j_gene: TRBJ2-7
v_gene: TRBV5-1
d_gene: TRBD2
abundance: .
CDR3nt: TGCGCCAGCAGCTCGGGACTAGCGGGAGAGCTCTACGAGCAGTACTTC
CDR3aa: CASSSGLAGELYEQYF

j_gene: TRBJ2-7
v_gene: TRBV5-6
d_gene: .
abundance: .
CDR3nt: TGTGCCAGCAGCCGTACTAGCTTCGCCTACGAGCAGTACTTC
CDR3aa: CASSRTSFAYEQYF

j_gene: TRBJ2-1
v_gene: TRBV6-4
d_gene: TRBD2
abundance: .
CDR3nt: TGTGCCAGCAGACGGACTAGCGGAGGGGGAGAGCAGTTCTTC
CDR3aa: CASRRTSGGGEQFF

j_gene: TRBJ2-7
v_gene: TRBV27
d_gene: .
abundance: .
CDR3nt: TGTGCCAGCAGTCCGCGGGATAGCGGCCCCTACGAGCAGTACTTC
CDR3aa: CASSPRDSGPYEQYF

j_gene: TRBJ2-7
v_gene: TRBV29-1
d_gene: TRBD2
abundance: .
CDR3nt: TGCAGCGTGGGCGGGAGCATAGGCCTCGAGCAGTACTTC
CDR3aa: CSVGGSIGLEQYF

j_gene: TRBJ1-1
v_gene: TRBV11-2
d_gene: TRBD1
abundance: .
CDR3nt: TGTGCCAGCAGCCTCGACAGGGACACTGAAGCTTTCTTT
CDR3aa: CASSLDRDTEAFF

j_gene: TRBJ2-7
v_gene: TRBV5-1
d_gene: TRBD2
abundance: .
CDR3nt: TGCGCCAGCAGGCCTGAGCCTAGCGGCTACGAGCAGTACTTC
CDR3aa: CASRPEPSGYEQYF

j_gene: TRBJ2-7
v_gene: TRBV5-4
d_gene: .
abundance: .
CDR3nt: TGTGCCAGCACCCCTCAGGGTAGCTCCTACGAGCAGTACTTC
CDR3aa: CASTPQGSSYEQYF

j_gene: TRBJ2-1
v_gene: TRBV10-2
d_gene: TRBD2
abundance: .
CDR3nt: TGCGCCAGCAGTGAGTCAGAACTAGCGGGCGACAATGAGCAGTTCTTC
CDR3aa: CASSESELAGDNEQFF

j_gene: TRBJ2-7
v_gene: TRBV7-7
d_gene: .
abundance: .
CDR3nt: TGTGCTAGCGCGCCGTTTTTAGAAGATCGCTACGAGCAGTACTTC
CDR3aa: CASAPFLEDRYEQYF

j_gene: TRBJ2-1
v_gene: TRBV7-3
d_gene: TRBD2
abundance: .
CDR3nt: TGTGCCAGCAGCTTAAACGGGGCTAGCGGGGGCTCCTACAATGAGCAGTTCTTC
CDR3aa: CASSLNGASGGSYNEQFF

j_gene: TRBJ2-1
v_gene: TRBV25-1
d_gene: TRBD2
abundance: .
CDR3nt: TGTGCCAGCAGTGAACCCAGGGCTAGCGGGTTTTACAATGAGCAGTTCTTC
CDR3aa: CASSEPRASGFYNEQFF

j_gene: TRBJ2-3
v_gene: TRBV10-1
d_gene: TRBD2
abundance: .
CDR3nt: TGCGCCAGCAGTGAGCAGCGGGAGAGTTTCTCAGATACGCAGTATTTT
CDR3aa: CASSEQRESFSDTQYF

j_gene: TRBJ1-1
v_gene: TRBV19
d_gene: .
abundance: .
CDR3nt: TGTGCCAGTATACGGGGGAGGGACACTGAAGCTTTCTTT
CDR3aa: CASIRGRDTEAFF

j_gene: TRBJ2-7
v_gene: TRBV5-4
d_gene: .
abundance: once
CDR3nt: TGTGCCAGCAGCTTGGAGGCAGGCCCCTACGAGCAGTACTTC
CDR3aa: CASSLEAGPYEQYF

j_gene: TRBJ1-2
v_gene: TRBV10-1
d_gene: .
abundance: .
CDR3nt: TGCGCCAGCAGTAACTCCTATGGCTACACCTTC
CDR3aa: CASSNSYGYTF

j_gene: TRBJ1-6
v_gene: TRBV28
d_gene: TRBD1
abundance: .
CDR3nt: TGTGCCAGCAGTTTCATCGTAAGGGGGCAATCCTATAATTCACCCCTCCACTTT
CDR3aa: CASSFIVRGQSYNSPLHF

j_gene: TRBJ2-7
v_gene: TRBV19
d_gene: .
abundance: once
CDR3nt: TGTGCCAGTAGTATAGAGGACAGTGCCCCCTACGAGCAGTACTTC
CDR3aa: CASSIEDSAPYEQYF

j_gene: TRBJ1-2
v_gene: TRBV14
d_gene: .
abundance: .
CDR3nt: TGTGCCAGCAGCCCGACCCTAACAGGCGGAGGCTACACCTTC
CDR3aa: CASSPTLTGGGYTF